The sequence of this T cell receptor beta chain was determined in a study of cytomegalovirus exposure and HLA in healthy donors. Findings of the study overall: Some V segments (TRBV6-2 and TRBV6-3 among them) were excluded as indistinguishable.

This clone has a handful of counts. No antigen is known for it. CDR3 length equals 15 residues. Trimming took 2 bases from V and 0 from J, leaving 8 bases between them. Germline V gives CDR1 PRHDT, CDR2 FYEKMQ (reference sequence). The study ran its PCR with 60 Vbeta and 13 Jbeta primers. Sequencing used immunoSEQ multiplex PCR; TCRdb keeps in-frame clones, though not all of them. Of roughly 130,000 clones detected, about 74% appear once; the ten largest clones hold 4.3%. The chain has TRBV13 and TRBJ2-1, with D possibly TRBD2 on 5 matching bases. This TCR was recovered from a man aged 18 to 29 in good health and CMV-seropositive. Sequenced sample: PBMCs. CDR3 sequence reads: CASSLLGDSYNEQFF. The CDR3 DNA reads TGTGCCAGCAGCTTACTCGGGGACTCCTACAATGAGCAGTTCTTC.